The 21 T cell receptor beta chains reported below all come from one sample, sequenced in a study of cytomegalovirus exposure and HLA in healthy donors. The primer mix had 60 Vbeta and 13 Jbeta primers. The table came from immunoSEQ multiplex PCR; TCRdb's copy has only in-frame clones and leaves some out. The data hold tens of thousands of clones, with about 80% observed a single time. Sequencing input: PBMCs. The receptors were gathered from a woman in her 40s in good health and CMV-seropositive.

This chain joins TRBV2 and TRBJ2-1; 9 bases agree with TRBD1. The CDR3 contains 18 residues. CDR1 is SNHLY and CDR2 is FYNNEI in the germline V gene. Germline trimming cut 3 bases from V and 5 bases from J; bases unmatched to any gene: 14. CDR3 sequence reads: CASSDPRIDRGLNNEQFF. In nucleotides, the CDR3 is TGTGCCAGCAGTGACCCCCGTATAGACAGGGGGTTGAACAATGAGCAGTTCTTC.

The genes are TRBV5-6 and TRBJ2-7, with D perhaps matching TRBD2 (7 bases). The CDR3 is 13 residues long. Germline loops: CDR1 SGHDT, CDR2 YYEEEE. Trimming took 2 bases from V and 2 from J, leaving 8 bases between them. CDR3 in DNA: TGTGCCAGCAGCTTCGGGGGGCCCTACGAGCAGTACTTC. Protein sequence: CASSFGGPYEQYF.

This chain connects TRBV4-1 to TRBJ2-3; D might be TRBD2 (5 bases). V was shortened by 3 bases and J by 1 base, with 14 bases between the two germline ends. CDR1 and CDR2 (germline): MGHRA, YSYEKL. The length of the CDR3 is 16 residues. The CDR3 nucleotides are TGCGCCAGCAGCCACCCTGGGCAGGAGGGCACAGATACGCAGTATTTT. Translated, it gives CASSHPGQEGTDTQYF.

The V and J genes are TRBV2 and TRBJ1-6, with 10 bases aligning to TRBD1. After removal of 9 bases from V and 7 bases from J, the junction contained 3 bases not matched to a gene. CDR1 and CDR2 (germline): SNHLY, FYNNEI. CDR3 length: 13 residues. In DNA form, the CDR3 reads TGTGCCAGTAAGGGACAGGGGAATTCACCCCTCCACTTT. It translates to CASKGQGNSPLHF.

The chain has TRBV4-3 and TRBJ2-3, with a possible D match to TRBD1 (5 bases). The germline gives CDR1 LGHNA, CDR2 YSLEER. The length of the CDR3 is 18 residues. Between the trimmed V and J ends, which lost 0 bases and 1 base, there was a span of 17 bases. The chain's CDR3 is CASSQDGLGVGRTDTQYF. CDR3 DNA sequence: TGCGCCAGCAGCCAAGACGGGCTAGGGGTCGGTCGCACAGATACGCAGTATTTT.

J is TRBJ1-1 and V is TRBV4-1, with D possibly matching TRBD1 (6 bases). The V end was cut by 1 base, the J end by 6 bases, with 9 bases between. This CDR3 spans 13 amino acids. Germline V gives CDR1 MGHRA, CDR2 YSYEKL. The CDR3 is CASSQGQVSEAFF. The DNA for the CDR3 is TGCGCCAGCAGCCAAGGACAGGTCTCTGAAGCTTTCTTT.

The CDR3 sequence is CASTRSGVPSYEQYF. The CDR3 DNA reads as TGTGCCAGTACCCGAAGCGGGGTCCCCTCCTACGAGCAGTACTTC. The V gene is TRBV19, the J gene TRBJ2-7, with TRBD2 identical over 7 bases. The CDR3 has 15 amino acids. V dropped 7 bases and J dropped 0; count of bases not matched to a gene: 9. From germline, CDR1 is LNHDA and CDR2 SQIVND (reference sequence).

CDR3 in DNA: TGCGCCAGCAGCCATCCGGGACAGTACAATGAGCAGTTCTTC. The encoded protein is CASSHPGQYNEQFF. J is TRBJ2-1 and V is TRBV4-1, with 7 bases lining up with TRBD1. This CDR3 region has 14 residues. V lost 3 bases, J lost 4 bases, and 3 bases stayed unmatched. Germline CDR1 and CDR2: MGHRA and YSYEKL.

V gene TRBV19 combines with J gene TRBJ1-4; 8 nucleotides align to TRBD1. Trimming took 8 bases from V and 4 from J; bases not matched to a gene: 9. CDR3 length equals 15 residues. Germline CDR1 LNHDA, CDR2 SQIVND (reference sequence). The CDR3, as DNA: TGTGCCAGTGTTCCGGGACAGGCCTTTAATGAAAAACTGTTTTTT. Residues: CASVPGQAFNEKLFF.

Remarks on this clone: Germline is not matched at one junction end, which may reflect a read error. V is TRBV2 and J is TRBJ1-1, with 8 bases aligning to TRBD1. Germline V gives CDR1 SNHLY, CDR2 FYNNEI. This CDR3 spans 20 amino acids. The CDR3 coding sequence is TGTGCCAGCAGAGAAGCCCGGACAGGGCGGTATTCTTTAGTGAACACTGAAGCTTTCTTT. It is translated as CASREARTGRYSLVNTEAFF. The entire variable domain, with the rest obtained from reference TRBV2 and TRBJ1-1, is as follows: EPEVTQTPSHQVTQMGQEVILRCVPISNHLYFYWYRQILGQKVEFLVSFYNNEISEKSEIFDDQFSVERPDGSNFTLKIRSTKLEDSAMYFCASREARTGRYSLVNTEAFFGQGTRLTVV.

This rearrangement joins TRBV6-6 to TRBJ1-1; TRBD1 might be the D (5 bases). V was clipped by 5 bases and J by 4 bases, with 17 bases between them. The CDR3 covers 15 residues. CDR1 and CDR2 (germline): MNHNY, SVGAGI (reference sequence). The CDR3 sequence is CASSQSQGIGTEAFF. The CDR3 nucleotides are TGTGCCAGCAGTCAATCCCAGGGTATCGGCACTGAAGCTTTCTTT.

This rearrangement joins TRBV18 to TRBJ2-3, with D perhaps TRBD1 (5 bases). V lost 6 bases and J 2 bases, leaving 9 bases between the germline ends. The germline gives CDR1 KGHSH, CDR2 LQKENI. The CDR3 is 13 amino acids. CDR3 in amino acids: CASSQGVTDTQYF. For the CDR3, the DNA is TGTGCCAGCTCGCAGGGTGTCACAGATACGCAGTATTTT. The full variable domain, completed using reference TRBV18 and TRBJ2-3, is NAGVMQNPRHLVRRRGQEARLRCSPMKGHSHVYWYRQLPEEGLKFMVYLQKENIIDESGMPKERFSAEFPKEGPSILRIQQVVRGDSAAYFCASSQGVTDTQYFGPGTRLTVL.

Worth noting for this clone: Relative to the germline gene, one junction end is altered; a read error may explain this. The chain links TRBV7-9 to TRBJ2-4, with D possibly being TRBD1 (5 bases). The CDR3 is 15 amino acids. Per germline, CDR1 SEHNR and CDR2 FQNEAQ (reference sequence). The CDR3 protein is CSSNELDSHKNIQYF. The CDR3 DNA follows: TGTTCCAGTAATGAACTTGACAGCCACAAAAACATTCAGTACTTC.

This chain links TRBV6-6 with TRBJ2-4; TRBD1 matches at 8 bases. Germline loops: CDR1 MNHNY, CDR2 SVGAGI (reference sequence). After removal of 7 bases from V and 5 bases from J, the junction contained 1 base not matched to a gene. This CDR3 spans 12 amino acids. Here the CDR3 DNA reads TGTGCCAGCAAGACAGGGGAAAACATTCAGTACTTC. Translated: CASKTGENIQYF.

This clone is a singleton in its sample. The chain recombines TRBV2 with TRBJ2-5; 10 bases are shared with TRBD1. The CDR3 is 15 amino acids. V shed 6 bases and J 4 bases; nucleotides not matched to a gene: 8. The germline gives CDR1 SNHLY, CDR2 FYNNEI. DNA for the CDR3: TGTGCCAGCAGCGGGGGTGACAGGGGGCGAGAGACCCAGTACTTC. It codes for CASSGGDRGRETQYF. Combining the CDR3 with reference TRBV2 and TRBJ2-5 gives the whole variable domain EPEVTQTPSHQVTQMGQEVILRCVPISNHLYFYWYRQILGQKVEFLVSFYNNEISEKSEIFDDQFSVERPDGSNFTLKIRSTKLEDSAMYFCASSGGDRGRETQYFGPGTRLLVL.

J is TRBJ1-1 and V is TRBV6-1, with a possible D match to TRBD1 (6 bases). Trimming took 10 bases from V and 3 from J, leaving 18 bases between them. CDR3 length equals 14 residues. The V gene's germline CDR1 is MNHNS and CDR2 SASEGT. The CDR3 loop reads CATFRSGQHTEAFF. DNA of the CDR3: TGTGCCACCTTCCGGTCCGGACAGCACACTGAAGCTTTCTTT.

This clone has only a few counts. The chain combines TRBV18 with TRBJ1-6, with TRBD1 as a possible D gene (6 bases). This CDR3 spans 14 amino acids. The V gene's germline CDR1 is KGHSH and CDR2 LQKENI. V was shortened by 10 bases and J by 7 bases, with 17 bases between the two germline ends. The CDR3 is CATTMDRTNSPLHF. CDR3 nucleotides: TGTGCCACCACCATGGACAGAACCAATTCACCCCTCCACTTT.

V usage is TRBV7-2 and J usage is TRBJ2-5, with 8 positions matching TRBD2. This CDR3 comprises 17 residues. Per germline, CDR1 SGHTA and CDR2 FQGNSA. The ends lost 1 base at V and 3 bases at J; junction bases unmatched: 10. The CDR3, as DNA: TGTGCCAGCAGCTTAGACCACGGGAGGGAGAAGAAAGAGACCCAGTACTTC. It codes for CASSLDHGREKKETQYF.

This chain connects TRBV6-4 to TRBJ2-2; D not resolved. The CDR3 runs 14 residues. The V gene's germline CDR1 is MRHNA and CDR2 SNTAGT. Trimming shortened V by 0 bases and J by 6 bases, and 8 bases separated the two germline ends. CDR3 in DNA: TGTGCCAGCAGTGACTCCACCGAGCCCGGGGAGCTGTTTTTT. It encodes CASSDSTEPGELFF.

This chain uses TRBV7-3 with TRBJ2-3; D not resolved. V shed 5 bases and J shed 0 bases, with 18 bases lying between them. Germline CDR1 reads SGHTA; CDR2 reads FQGTGA. The CDR3 covers 17 residues. CDR3 loop: CASSPLPTILSTDTQYF. The DNA of the CDR3 is TGTGCCAGCAGCCCCCTCCCCACAATATTAAGCACAGATACGCAGTATTTT.

The rearrangement joins TRBV18 to TRBJ1-6; TRBD1 aligns across 8 bases. The CDR3 consists of 14 residues. The J segment lost 10 bases and the V segment lost 3 bases, leaving 5 bases of the junction unmatched. CDR1 and CDR2 (germline): KGHSH, LQKENI. CDR3 protein: CASSPGQGASPLHF. As DNA, the CDR3 is TGTGCCAGCTCACCGGGCCAGGGGGCCTCACCCCTCCACTTT.